Listed here is a single T cell receptor beta chain. Its antigen remains unidentified. ViraFEST assay sequencing came after antigen-specific CD4+ T cells were expanded with viral peptide pools. Subsequent to a culture period of about ten days, CD4+ T cells were isolated. The vaccine recipients had no prior SARS-CoV-2 infection, with negative nucleocapsid antibodies. After approximately 2 million PBMC were placed in each well, they were cultured with approximately 10 IU/ml IL-2 and about 10 ug/ml peptides. Researchers swapped half the medium for IL-2 medium on both days 3 and 7. The data originate from a study of vaccination effects on CD4 cells after COVID-19. The assay was immunoSEQ multiplex PCR, and TCRdb's table has in-frame clones only and misses some. The table includes approximately 76,000 clones, around 81% detected once. Germline V lookup: CDR1 SGHTA, CDR2 FQGTGA. V lost 5 bases to trimming and J lost 0 bases; unmatched junction nucleotides: 3. CDR3 length equals 15 residues.

The chain couples TRBV7-3 to TRBJ2-2; TRBD1 matches at 7 bases. The sequence was obtained from a human donor who received a COVID-19 vaccine. The sequencing used CD4+ T cells from PBMCs cultured with SARS-CoV-2 spike peptides, collected before COVID-19 vaccination. In DNA form, the CDR3 reads TGTGCCAGCAGCATGACAGGGACGAACACCGGGGAGCTGTTTTTT. Translating it yields CASSMTGTNTGELFF.